A selection of T cell receptor beta chains follows, all from one sample in a study of cytomegalovirus exposure and HLA in healthy donors. TCRdb's table, derived via immunoSEQ multiplex PCR, lists solely in-frame clones and lacks some. The sample includes 140,000 or so clones, about 90% of them seen just once. The sample taken for sequencing was PBMCs. These receptors originate from a woman in her 30s in good health and CMV-seropositive. CDR3s include the opening cysteine and the closing phenylalanine or tryptophan. The D gene is left open where the match is weak. Some rows mark clone size as missing; the rest say once, few, many or name a class of expanded clone.

j_call clone_size d_call v_call cdr3_nt cdr3_aa
TRBJ2-3 - TRBD2 TRBV15 TGTGCCACCAGATTGACTAGCGAGCTCACAGATACGCAGTATTTT CATRLTSELTDTQYF
TRBJ2-7 - - TRBV6-1 TGTGCCAGCAGTGAAGGCGGAGCTACCTACGAGCAGTACTTC CASSEGGATYEQYF
TRBJ2-1 once - TRBV10-3 TGTGCCATCAGTCCGCAGGGGAATGAGCAGTTCTTC CAISPQGNEQFF
TRBJ2-1 - - TRBV7-3 TGTGCCAGCAGCTTTGGAGGGGCCTCCTACAATGAGCAGTTCTTC CASSFGGASYNEQFF
TRBJ2-2 - TRBD2 TRBV28 TGTGCCAGCAGACTAGCGGGAGGATCCGGGGAGCTGTTTTTT CASRLAGGSGELFF
TRBJ2-1 - - TRBV9 TGTGCCAGCAGCATAAGCGGGTCCTACCGCTACAATGAGCAGTTCTTC CASSISGSYRYNEQFF
TRBJ2-2 few TRBD1 TRBV5-6 TGTGCCAGCAGCTTGGGGATGGGACAGGGGGCCACCGGGGAGCTGTTTTTT CASSLGMGQGATGELFF
TRBJ2-2 once TRBD2 TRBV5-1 TGCGCCAGCAGCCACGGGACTAGCGGGGCGAACACCGGGGAGCTGTTTTTT CASSHGTSGANTGELFF
TRBJ2-1 - - TRBV27 TGTGCCAGCAGTCCTCCAGGGGGGCTAGGTTACAATGAGCAGTTCTTC CASSPPGGLGYNEQFF
TRBJ2-2 - TRBD2 TRBV2 TGTGCCAGCAGCCCTGGCGGGGCGGGGGACGTCGGGGAGCTGTTTTTT CASSPGGAGDVGELFF
TRBJ2-5 once - TRBV6-5 TGTGCCAGCACGCGGGACAGACCCTACCAAGAGACCCAGTACTTC CASTRDRPYQETQYF
TRBJ2-5 - TRBD1 TRBV2 TGTGCCAGCAGCTCACAGGGGCGGTACCAAGAGACCCAGTACTTC CASSSQGRYQETQYF
TRBJ2-5 - TRBD1 TRBV5-6 TGTGCCAGCAGCCCACTAGGACAGGCCGCCCAAGAGACCCAGTACTTC CASSPLGQAAQETQYF
TRBJ2-7 - TRBD2 TRBV27 TGTGCCAGCAGTTTACTAGCGGGAGACTACGAGCAGTACTTC CASSLLAGDYEQYF
TRBJ2-3 - - TRBV5-4 TGTGCCAGCAGCTTGGACTTGCACACAGATACGCAGTATTTT CASSLDLHTDTQYF
TRBJ1-2 - TRBD1 TRBV28 TGTGCCAGCAGGCCCCGGGACAGACAGAACTATGGCTACACCTTC CASRPRDRQNYGYTF
TRBJ2-5 - - TRBV18 TGTGCCAGCTCACCTCCGGGGAAGCAAGAGACCCAGTACTTC CASSPPGKQETQYF
TRBJ2-1 - - TRBV2 TGTGCCAGCAGTGAACTAGTATACAATGAGCAGTTCTTC CASSELVYNEQFF
TRBJ1-2 - - TRBV19 TGTGCCAGTAGTAGTGAAGGGGCCTATGGCTACACCTTC CASSSEGAYGYTF
TRBJ1-3 few - TRBV7-9 TGTGCCAGCAGCTTCGGGGGAGACACCATATATTTT CASSFGGDTIYF
TRBJ1-2 - - TRBV7-2 TGTGCCAGCAGCTTAGAACTACTGCAGGGAGGAGGCTACACCTTC CASSLELLQGGGYTF
TRBJ1-5 - - TRBV19 TGTGCCAGTAGTTGGGGCGGAGGGGATAATCAGCCCCAGCATTTT CASSWGGGDNQPQHF